A selection of T cell receptor beta chains follows, all from one sample in a study of cytomegalovirus exposure and HLA in healthy donors. TCRdb's table, derived via immunoSEQ multiplex PCR, lists solely in-frame clones and lacks some. The sample lists about 160,000 clones; 82% were seen once. The specimen sequenced was PBMCs. The receptor source for this set is a male donor in good health and CMV-seropositive. CDR3s include the opening cysteine and the closing phenylalanine or tryptophan. The order of the fields is V gene, clone size, J gene, D gene, CDR3 protein, CDR3 DNA. D genes are given only for firm matches. Clone size appears in some rows only: once, few, many, or a class for an expanded clone.

v_gene: TRBV25-1
abundance: NA
j_gene: TRBJ1-1
d_gene: TRBD1
CDR3aa: CASSGRTGGTEAFF
CDR3nt: TGTGCCAGCAGTGGTAGGACAGGGGGCACTGAAGCTTTCTTT

v_gene: TRBV11-2
abundance: NA
j_gene: TRBJ1-6
d_gene: NA
CDR3aa: CASSFGGPESSPLHF
CDR3nt: TGTGCCAGCAGCTTCGGGGGGCCGGAGAGTTCACCCCTCCACTTT

v_gene: TRBV5-1
abundance: NA
j_gene: TRBJ1-5
d_gene: TRBD1
CDR3aa: CASSSQGGNQPQHF
CDR3nt: TGCGCCAGCAGCTCACAGGGGGGGAATCAGCCCCAGCATTTT

v_gene: TRBV7-2
abundance: NA
j_gene: TRBJ2-1
d_gene: TRBD2
CDR3aa: CASSPGLAGNEQFF
CDR3nt: TGTGCCAGCAGCCCGGGACTAGCGGGGAACGAGCAGTTCTTC

v_gene: TRBV4-1
abundance: NA
j_gene: TRBJ2-1
d_gene: NA
CDR3aa: CASSQEQANSYNEQFF
CDR3nt: TGCGCCAGCAGCCAAGAGCAGGCAAACTCCTACAATGAGCAGTTCTTC

v_gene: TRBV27
abundance: NA
j_gene: TRBJ2-1
d_gene: TRBD2
CDR3aa: CASRTFPLREGLNEQFF
CDR3nt: TGTGCCAGCAGGACCTTCCCCCTGAGGGAGGGCTTGAATGAGCAGTTCTTC

v_gene: TRBV30
abundance: NA
j_gene: TRBJ1-6
d_gene: NA
CDR3aa: CAWGSGTPNSPLHF
CDR3nt: TGTGCCTGGGGATCCGGGACACCAAATTCACCCCTCCACTTT

v_gene: TRBV28
abundance: few
j_gene: TRBJ1-4
d_gene: NA
CDR3aa: CASSSRGSRRNEKLFF
CDR3nt: TGTGCCAGCAGTTCGCGGGGGTCCCGGCGGAATGAAAAACTGTTTTTT

v_gene: TRBV6-5
abundance: NA
j_gene: TRBJ2-3
d_gene: TRBD2
CDR3aa: CASSKLATSTDTQYF
CDR3nt: TGTGCCAGCAGTAAACTAGCGACTAGCACAGATACGCAGTATTTT

v_gene: TRBV2
abundance: NA
j_gene: TRBJ1-5
d_gene: TRBD1
CDR3aa: CASSKGQGHQPQHF
CDR3nt: TGTGCCAGCAGTAAGGGACAGGGCCATCAGCCCCAGCATTTT

v_gene: TRBV27
abundance: NA
j_gene: TRBJ2-2
d_gene: NA
CDR3aa: CASRWAPDTGELFF
CDR3nt: TGTGCCAGCAGGTGGGCGCCGGACACCGGGGAGCTGTTTTTT

v_gene: TRBV30
abundance: NA
j_gene: TRBJ2-3
d_gene: TRBD2
CDR3aa: CAWRLAGAADTQYF
CDR3nt: TGTGCCTGGAGACTAGCGGGAGCGGCAGATACGCAGTATTTT

v_gene: TRBV27
abundance: NA
j_gene: TRBJ1-1
d_gene: NA
CDR3aa: CASTRGWGMNTEAFF
CDR3nt: TGTGCCAGCACTCGAGGTTGGGGCATGAACACTGAAGCTTTCTTT

v_gene: TRBV9
abundance: NA
j_gene: TRBJ2-6
d_gene: NA
CDR3aa: CASSVGALSGANVLTF
CDR3nt: TGTGCCAGCAGCGTGGGGGCTCTCTCCGGGGCCAACGTCCTGACTTTC

v_gene: TRBV9
abundance: NA
j_gene: TRBJ1-6
d_gene: NA
CDR3aa: CASSVAGGRGSPLHF
CDR3nt: TGTGCCAGCAGCGTAGCGGGGGGGCGCGGGTCACCCCTCCACTTT

v_gene: TRBV28
abundance: NA
j_gene: TRBJ1-2
d_gene: NA
CDR3aa: CASSLTGNYGYTF
CDR3nt: TGTGCCAGCAGTTTAACAGGGAACTATGGCTACACCTTC

v_gene: TRBV15
abundance: NA
j_gene: TRBJ2-5
d_gene: NA
CDR3aa: CATSRDRGLQETQYF
CDR3nt: TGTGCCACCAGCAGAGATAGGGGACTCCAAGAGACCCAGTACTTC

v_gene: TRBV7-2
abundance: NA
j_gene: TRBJ2-7
d_gene: TRBD1
CDR3aa: CASSSSGQVVYEQYF
CDR3nt: TGTGCCAGCAGCTCGTCGGGACAGGTTGTTTACGAGCAGTACTTC

v_gene: TRBV5-5
abundance: NA
j_gene: TRBJ1-2
d_gene: NA
CDR3aa: CASSNQGRGYTF
CDR3nt: TGTGCCAGCAGCAACCAGGGGAGAGGCTACACCTTC

v_gene: TRBV7-9
abundance: NA
j_gene: TRBJ1-1
d_gene: NA
CDR3aa: CASSFVQVTEAFF
CDR3nt: TGTGCCAGCAGCTTCGTACAGGTGACTGAAGCTTTCTTT

v_gene: TRBV7-2
abundance: NA
j_gene: TRBJ2-7
d_gene: TRBD2
CDR3aa: CASSSSAGGPDEQYF
CDR3nt: TGTGCCAGCAGCTCTTCTGCGGGAGGGCCGGACGAGCAGTACTTC

v_gene: TRBV18
abundance: once
j_gene: TRBJ1-1
d_gene: NA
CDR3aa: CASSPPRGVNTEAFF
CDR3nt: TGTGCCAGCTCACCCCCACGGGGGGTTAACACTGAAGCTTTCTTT

v_gene: TRBV6-6
abundance: NA
j_gene: TRBJ1-2
d_gene: TRBD1
CDR3aa: CASMGQGAGVGGYTF
CDR3nt: TGTGCCAGCATGGGACAGGGGGCTGGGGTTGGTGGCTACACCTTC

v_gene: TRBV30
abundance: NA
j_gene: TRBJ1-1
d_gene: NA
CDR3aa: CAWSLSGMVGTEAFF
CDR3nt: TGTGCCTGGAGTCTTTCAGGGATGGTGGGAACTGAAGCTTTCTTT

v_gene: TRBV7-9
abundance: NA
j_gene: TRBJ2-3
d_gene: TRBD2
CDR3aa: CASSPTSTSTDTQYF
CDR3nt: TGTGCCAGCAGCCCGACTAGCACGAGCACAGATACGCAGTATTTT

v_gene: TRBV9
abundance: NA
j_gene: TRBJ1-1
d_gene: NA
CDR3aa: CASSAGRQYEAFF
CDR3nt: TGTGCCAGCAGCGCGGGCCGACAGTATGAAGCTTTCTTT

v_gene: TRBV5-1
abundance: NA
j_gene: TRBJ2-7
d_gene: TRBD2
CDR3aa: CASSLGPAGFSYEQYF
CDR3nt: TGCGCCAGCAGCTTGGGTCCAGCGGGATTCTCCTACGAGCAGTACTTC

v_gene: TRBV30
abundance: NA
j_gene: TRBJ2-7
d_gene: NA
CDR3aa: CAWSVGQSYEQYF
CDR3nt: TGTGCCTGGAGTGTTGGCCAGTCGTACGAGCAGTACTTC

v_gene: TRBV9
abundance: NA
j_gene: TRBJ1-3
d_gene: NA
CDR3aa: CASSVAGQGNTIYF
CDR3nt: TGTGCCAGCAGCGTAGCAGGACAGGGAAACACCATATATTTT

v_gene: TRBV7-9
abundance: NA
j_gene: TRBJ1-3
d_gene: TRBD1
CDR3aa: CASSLTGQISGNTIYF
CDR3nt: TGTGCCAGCAGCTTGACAGGGCAGATCTCTGGAAACACCATATATTTT

v_gene: TRBV10-3
abundance: NA
j_gene: TRBJ1-1
d_gene: NA
CDR3aa: CAISGGLAGTEAFF
CDR3nt: TGTGCCATCAGTGGGGGGCTTGCGGGCACTGAAGCTTTCTTT

v_gene: TRBV27
abundance: NA
j_gene: TRBJ1-4
d_gene: NA
CDR3aa: CASSLRRTNEKLLF
CDR3nt: TGTGCCAGCAGTTTAAGGAGGACTAATGAAAAACTGCTTTTT

v_gene: TRBV7-6
abundance: NA
j_gene: TRBJ1-1
d_gene: NA
CDR3aa: CASSLASASTEAFF
CDR3nt: TGTGCCAGCAGCTTAGCCTCCGCGTCCACTGAAGCTTTCTTT

v_gene: TRBV5-1
abundance: NA
j_gene: TRBJ2-2
d_gene: TRBD2
CDR3aa: CASIRTSGNTGELFF
CDR3nt: TGCGCCAGCATCCGGACTAGCGGCAACACCGGGGAGCTGTTTTTT

v_gene: TRBV25-1
abundance: NA
j_gene: TRBJ1-4
d_gene: TRBD1
CDR3aa: CASSELDRGGEKLFF
CDR3nt: TGTGCCAGCAGTGAGTTAGACAGGGGAGGAGAAAAACTGTTTTTT

v_gene: TRBV27
abundance: NA
j_gene: TRBJ2-6
d_gene: NA
CDR3aa: CASRQTRRGYGANGLTF
CDR3nt: TGTGCCAGCAGACAGACCCGGCGGGGCTATGGGGCCAACGGCCTGACTTTC

v_gene: TRBV6-6
abundance: NA
j_gene: TRBJ2-1
d_gene: TRBD2
CDR3aa: CASSWTSGGANEQFF
CDR3nt: TGTGCCAGCAGTTGGACTAGCGGGGGGGCTAATGAGCAGTTCTTC

v_gene: TRBV27
abundance: NA
j_gene: TRBJ2-1
d_gene: NA
CDR3aa: CASSLWRGTYNEQFF
CDR3nt: TGTGCCAGCAGTTTATGGAGGGGTACCTACAATGAGCAGTTCTTC

v_gene: TRBV28
abundance: once
j_gene: TRBJ2-7
d_gene: TRBD2
CDR3aa: CASSPLAGGLPYEQYF
CDR3nt: TGTGCCAGCAGTCCTCTAGCGGGAGGCCTCCCCTACGAGCAGTACTTC

v_gene: TRBV5-4
abundance: NA
j_gene: TRBJ2-3
d_gene: NA
CDR3aa: CASSLSTASTDTQYF
CDR3nt: TGTGCCAGCAGCTTGAGCACAGCTAGCACAGATACGCAGTATTTT

v_gene: TRBV6-1
abundance: NA
j_gene: TRBJ1-2
d_gene: TRBD1
CDR3aa: CASTTDRGNYGYTF
CDR3nt: TGTGCCAGTACTACCGACAGGGGGAACTATGGCTACACCTTC

v_gene: TRBV12-5
abundance: NA
j_gene: TRBJ2-1
d_gene: TRBD2
CDR3aa: CASGLERLAGLRSSYNEQFF
CDR3nt: TGTGCTAGTGGTTTGGAGAGACTAGCGGGATTAAGAAGCTCCTACAATGAGCAGTTCTTC

v_gene: TRBV27
abundance: NA
j_gene: TRBJ2-1
d_gene: NA
CDR3aa: CASSLRGLLHNEQFF
CDR3nt: TGTGCCAGCAGCCTACGCGGACTTTTACACAATGAGCAGTTCTTC

v_gene: TRBV7-8
abundance: NA
j_gene: TRBJ2-7
d_gene: TRBD2
CDR3aa: CASSLGLAQYEQYF
CDR3nt: TGTGCCAGCAGTTTGGGACTAGCGCAATACGAGCAGTACTTC

v_gene: TRBV10-3
abundance: NA
j_gene: TRBJ1-3
d_gene: TRBD1
CDR3aa: CAISGDRGGNTIYF
CDR3nt: TGTGCCATCAGTGGGGACAGGGGTGGAAACACCATATATTTT

v_gene: TRBV15
abundance: NA
j_gene: TRBJ2-7
d_gene: TRBD2
CDR3aa: CATSRGTSGRYEQYF
CDR3nt: TGTGCCACCAGCAGGGGGACTAGCGGGAGGTACGAGCAGTACTTC

v_gene: TRBV2
abundance: NA
j_gene: TRBJ2-1
d_gene: TRBD1
CDR3aa: CAGFSGGAGNEQFF
CDR3nt: TGTGCCGGCTTTTCAGGGGGCGCGGGGAATGAGCAGTTCTTC

v_gene: TRBV18
abundance: NA
j_gene: TRBJ1-5
d_gene: NA
CDR3aa: CASSPQGGRQPQHF
CDR3nt: TGTGCCAGCTCACCTCAGGGAGGGAGGCAGCCCCAGCATTTT

v_gene: TRBV9
abundance: NA
j_gene: TRBJ2-7
d_gene: TRBD1
CDR3aa: CASSANTGTGDRVYF
CDR3nt: TGTGCCAGCAGCGCAAATACCGGGACAGGGGACCGGGTGTACTTC

v_gene: TRBV9
abundance: NA
j_gene: TRBJ2-3
d_gene: NA
CDR3aa: CASSVVAKDTQYF
CDR3nt: TGTGCCAGCAGCGTAGTCGCGAAGGATACGCAGTATTTT

v_gene: TRBV6-1
abundance: NA
j_gene: TRBJ1-6
d_gene: NA
CDR3aa: CASSGGQSLHF
CDR3nt: TGTGCCAGCAGTGGAGGGCAGTCCCTCCACTTT

v_gene: TRBV7-8
abundance: NA
j_gene: TRBJ2-3
d_gene: NA
CDR3aa: CASSLAPRGRGTQYF
CDR3nt: TGTGCCAGCAGCTTAGCGCCCAGAGGGCGCGGTACGCAGTATTTT

v_gene: TRBV5-8
abundance: NA
j_gene: TRBJ1-5
d_gene: NA
CDR3aa: CASSLPPGLNQPQHF
CDR3nt: TGTGCCAGCAGCTTGCCCCCAGGGCTCAATCAGCCCCAGCATTTT

v_gene: TRBV28
abundance: NA
j_gene: TRBJ2-2
d_gene: TRBD2
CDR3aa: CASSLSPWTSGRARGTGELFF
CDR3nt: TGTGCCAGCAGTTTAAGCCCTTGGACTAGCGGGAGGGCCCGAGGCACCGGGGAGCTGTTTTTT

v_gene: TRBV7-2
abundance: NA
j_gene: TRBJ2-5
d_gene: TRBD2
CDR3aa: CASSASPSGPYATQYF
CDR3nt: TGTGCCAGCAGCGCGTCTCCTAGCGGACCGTATGCGACCCAGTACTTC

v_gene: TRBV27
abundance: NA
j_gene: TRBJ2-7
d_gene: TRBD1
CDR3aa: CASSRNQGVEQYF
CDR3nt: TGTGCCAGCAGCCGTAACCAGGGGGTTGAGCAGTACTTC

v_gene: TRBV7-2
abundance: NA
j_gene: TRBJ2-3
d_gene: TRBD2
CDR3aa: CASSLRAGGPLTDTQYF
CDR3nt: TGTGCCAGCAGCCTCAGAGCGGGAGGGCCACTAACGGATACGCAGTATTTT